This record concerns one T cell receptor (beta chain) sequence. Its antigen specificity is not known. Base quality data are lacking; no much larger clone is found one base away. This record comes from a study of PD-L1 blockade in urothelial cancer (dated by TCRdb to about 2017). About the investigation overall: Every patient began therapy in 2014 and was given atezolizumab 1,200 mg intravenously every 3 weeks. Whole exome sequencing and RNA sequencing of pretreatment tumors were performed alongside TCR sequencing in the same patients. Under 30 patients had pretreatment blood TCR-seq, around 25 had at least one posttreatment blood collection, and around 25 had tumor TCR-seq. Pretreatment tumor samples and matched peripheral blood, collected serially before and after atezolizumab treatment, underwent TCR sequencing. Several patients reached durable clinical benefit, while some 20 patients did not. Blood samples were analyzed at two time points: 3 weeks after treatment start (second dose) and 6 weeks after treatment start. Durable clinical benefit meant progression-free survival longer than 6 months, and TCR features were also tested against progression-free and overall survival. About 90% of the 29 patients were identified as males with urothelial cancer of bladder origin, and a prior smoking history was reported by 18 of 29 patients. Patients had an ECOG performance status of 0 or 1 and had received between 0 and 3 prior chemotherapy regimens. Blood samples yielded a median of around 150,000 T cells and tens of thousands of unique TCRs, with median clonality approximately 0.08. The study was an exploratory multi-omic analysis of somatic, immune and clinical correlates of response to PD-L1 blockade with atezolizumab in urothelial cancer.

Here is what the overall study found, with its caveats: Patients with durable benefit showed greater expansion of tumor-associated TCR clones in peripheral blood 3 weeks after starting treatment (n ≈ 23, p = 0.022). Improved progression-free and overall survival was found to be associated with pretreatment peripheral blood TCR clonality below the median. Small sample size (n ≈ 28) and many exploratory analyses mean the results are intended to be hypothesis-generating.

To estimate absolute template abundance from read counts, synthetic TCR analog templates were spiked into each PCR. Using the immunoSEQ assay, TCRbeta CDR3 regions were amplified from genomic DNA with bias-controlled V and J gene primers. Sequencing of rearranged TCRbeta segments was performed at approximately 20X coverage. The study's processing was this. Sequencing errors were corrected by clustering, and CDR3s were annotated against IMGT so that V, D and J genes could be assigned. Only productive TCRbeta rearrangements were used in downstream analyses, excluding out-of-frame or stop-codon sequences. To compute clonality, Shannon entropy was normalized by the log of the number of unique productive sequences and then subtracted from one. Clones differing between time points or between blood and tumor were identified by Fisher's exact test with Benjamini-Hochberg correction at adjusted p below 0.01. TCRdb re-hosts the immuneACCESS table, in-frame sequences only. Its copies lack some clones; in the studies checked, an unresolved V gene accounts for under half of them, and the cause for the rest is not known. Clone size and the V and J calls come from that table; the DNA yielded D and trimming. For this sample the table gives about 120,000 clones, of which about 91% were detected only once. The top ten hold less than 4.5% of the sample.

The time point label, read with the paper, signifies: peripheral blood 6 weeks after treatment start. A total of under 30 patients with locally advanced or metastatic urothelial carcinoma, treated at Memorial Sloan Kettering on a trial protocol, made up the cohort. Peripheral blood mononuclear cells were collected from each patient pretreatment and during treatment, giving between 1 and 8 total time points per patient. The Qiagen DNeasy Blood extraction kit was used to purify genomic DNA from total PBMCs and tumor samples. PBMCs were collected pretreatment and during treatment, and were isolated and stored as previously described. The starting material was PBMCs, obtained around atezolizumab (anti-PD-L1) treatment. The sequence derives from a man aged 55-75 years with urothelial cancer.

CDR3 loop: CASSLGVGRTGGLSYGYTF. The bases read TGTGCCAGCAGCTTAGGTGTTGGGCGGACCGGGGGTCTGAGCTATGGCTACACCTTC. The V and J genes are TRBV7-9 and TRBJ1-2, and TRBD1 may be the D gene, going by 5 matching bases. V is clipped by 1 base and J by 4 bases, and the sequence between their germline boundaries is 25 bases long. Measured from the cysteine to the phenylalanine, the CDR3 is 19 residues long. Kept here is only the CDR3 DNA, which spans 57 bases and is read in frame from base 1. According to the germline V gene (reference sequence), CDR1 reads SEHNR and CDR2 reads FQNEAQ.